This is a list of T cell receptor beta chains from one sample in a study of blood T cell repertoires in COVID-19. TCRdb's copy holds only in-frame clones and misses some; the assay was immunoSEQ multiplex PCR. The repertoire holds 130,000 to 150,000 clones, with 88% as singletons. Sequencing used peripheral blood. These receptor sequences come from a human donor in a cohort sampled during active COVID-19. Both conserved end residues are part of each CDR3. D genes are given only for firm matches. The size of a clone is reported for some rows only, either as once, few or many, or as a class for expanded clones.

CDR3aa: CASSPGLAVSTDTQYF; CDR3nt: TGTGCCAGCAGCCCGGGACTAGCGGTTAGCACAGATACGCAGTATTTT; v_gene: TRBV5-4; len: 16; d_gene: TRBD2; j_gene: TRBJ2-3; abundance: NA
CDR3aa: CASSLRQGQGYNEQFF; CDR3nt: TGTGCCAGTAGTCTTAGACAGGGCCAGGGCTACAATGAGCAGTTCTTC; v_gene: TRBV19; len: 16; d_gene: TRBD1; j_gene: TRBJ2-1; abundance: NA
CDR3aa: CASSIVDYEQFF; CDR3nt: TGTGCCAGCAGCATAGTCGACTATGAGCAGTTCTTC; v_gene: TRBV11-2; len: 12; d_gene: NA; j_gene: TRBJ2-1; abundance: NA
CDR3aa: CASSLGLAGAQGNEQFF; CDR3nt: TGTGCCAGCAGCTTGGGGCTAGCGGGAGCCCAAGGGAATGAGCAGTTCTTC; v_gene: TRBV5-4; len: 17; d_gene: TRBD2; j_gene: TRBJ2-1; abundance: NA
CDR3aa: CASSLVPDRVGEQYF; CDR3nt: TGCGCCAGCAGCTTGGTTCCGGACAGGGTGGGCGAGCAGTACTTC; v_gene: TRBV5-1; len: 15; d_gene: TRBD1; j_gene: TRBJ2-7; abundance: NA
CDR3aa: CASSQGTGEQPQHF; CDR3nt: TGTGCCAGCAGCCAAGGGACAGGGGAACAGCCCCAGCATTTT; v_gene: TRBV11-2; len: 14; d_gene: TRBD1; j_gene: TRBJ1-5; abundance: once
CDR3aa: CASSPSRAGGGETQYF; CDR3nt: TGTGCCAGCTCACCGTCTCGGGCAGGAGGTGGAGAGACCCAGTACTTC; v_gene: TRBV18; len: 16; d_gene: NA; j_gene: TRBJ2-5; abundance: few
CDR3aa: CASSPRPGTDTQYF; CDR3nt: TGTGCCAGCTCACCGCGTCCTGGCACAGATACGCAGTATTTT; v_gene: TRBV18; len: 14; d_gene: NA; j_gene: TRBJ2-3; abundance: NA
CDR3aa: CAWKPGGRNTEAFF; CDR3nt: TGTGCCTGGAAACCCGGGGGGAGAAACACTGAAGCTTTCTTT; v_gene: TRBV30; len: 14; d_gene: NA; j_gene: TRBJ1-1; abundance: NA
CDR3aa: CASSLGSLISYEQYF; CDR3nt: TGTGCCAGCAGCTTAGGAAGCCTGATCTCCTACGAGCAGTACTTC; v_gene: TRBV7-2; len: 15; d_gene: NA; j_gene: TRBJ2-7; abundance: NA
CDR3aa: CASSSGGANSGNTIYF; CDR3nt: TGCGCCAGCAGTTCAGGGGGTGCTAACTCTGGAAACACCATATATTTT; v_gene: TRBV5-1; len: 16; d_gene: TRBD1; j_gene: TRBJ1-3; abundance: NA
CDR3aa: CAISENRDRQETQYF; CDR3nt: TGTGCCATCAGTGAAAACCGGGACAGGCAAGAGACCCAGTACTTC; v_gene: TRBV10-3; len: 15; d_gene: TRBD1; j_gene: TRBJ2-5; abundance: NA
CDR3aa: CASSQAGVGSDTQYF; CDR3nt: TGTGCCAGCAGCCAAGCGGGAGTCGGGTCAGATACGCAGTATTTT; v_gene: TRBV28; len: 15; d_gene: TRBD2; j_gene: TRBJ2-3; abundance: NA
CDR3aa: CASSLNTGARLGEQYF; CDR3nt: TGCGCCAGCAGCCTGAATACAGGGGCTCGGCTTGGCGAGCAGTACTTC; v_gene: TRBV5-1; len: 16; d_gene: TRBD1; j_gene: TRBJ2-7; abundance: NA
CDR3aa: CASSYSLTRVNSPLHF; CDR3nt: TGTGCCAGCAGTTACTCGTTAACCAGGGTTAATTCACCCCTCCACTTT; v_gene: TRBV6-5; len: 16; d_gene: NA; j_gene: TRBJ1-6; abundance: NA
CDR3aa: CASSPGNSPLHF; CDR3nt: TGTGCCAGCAGTCCAGGGAATTCACCCCTCCACTTT; v_gene: TRBV28; len: 12; d_gene: NA; j_gene: TRBJ1-6; abundance: NA
CDR3aa: CASSPGPTSGVTDTQYF; CDR3nt: TGTGCCAGCAGCCCGGGGCCTACTAGCGGGGTAACAGATACGCAGTATTTT; v_gene: TRBV5-5; len: 17; d_gene: TRBD2; j_gene: TRBJ2-3; abundance: NA
CDR3aa: CASSKPGQGAPGANVLTF; CDR3nt: TGTGCCAGCAGCAAACCGGGACAGGGGGCTCCTGGGGCCAACGTCCTGACTTTC; v_gene: TRBV7-2; len: 18; d_gene: TRBD1; j_gene: TRBJ2-6; abundance: NA
CDR3aa: CASSLELGADEQFF; CDR3nt: TGTGCCAGCAGCTTGGAGCTGGGGGCGGATGAGCAGTTCTTC; v_gene: TRBV5-4; len: 14; d_gene: NA; j_gene: TRBJ2-1; abundance: NA
CDR3aa: CASRFLYEQFF; CDR3nt: TGTGCCAGCAGATTCCTATATGAGCAGTTCTTC; v_gene: TRBV11-2; len: 11; d_gene: NA; j_gene: TRBJ2-1; abundance: NA
CDR3aa: CATSRDREAGNTIYF; CDR3nt: TGTGCCACCAGCAGAGATCGGGAAGCTGGAAACACCATATATTTT; v_gene: TRBV15; len: 15; d_gene: NA; j_gene: TRBJ1-3; abundance: NA
CDR3aa: CSSRQGYGYTF; CDR3nt: TGCAGTAGCCGACAGGGCTATGGCTACACCTTC; v_gene: TRBV20-1; len: 11; d_gene: TRBD1; j_gene: TRBJ1-2; abundance: NA
CDR3aa: CASSKARETGGSQETQYF; CDR3nt: TGTGCCAGCAGCAAAGCGCGGGAGACAGGGGGCTCCCAAGAGACCCAGTACTTC; v_gene: TRBV21-1; len: 18; d_gene: NA; j_gene: TRBJ2-5; abundance: few
CDR3aa: CASSSDSPYGYTF; CDR3nt: TGTGCCAGCAGTTCGGACAGTCCCTATGGCTACACCTTC; v_gene: TRBV6-5; len: 13; d_gene: NA; j_gene: TRBJ1-2; abundance: NA
CDR3aa: CASSLAMASGGSYNEQFF; CDR3nt: TGCGCCAGCAGCTTGGCCATGGCTAGCGGAGGCTCCTACAATGAGCAGTTCTTC; v_gene: TRBV5-1; len: 18; d_gene: TRBD2; j_gene: TRBJ2-1; abundance: NA